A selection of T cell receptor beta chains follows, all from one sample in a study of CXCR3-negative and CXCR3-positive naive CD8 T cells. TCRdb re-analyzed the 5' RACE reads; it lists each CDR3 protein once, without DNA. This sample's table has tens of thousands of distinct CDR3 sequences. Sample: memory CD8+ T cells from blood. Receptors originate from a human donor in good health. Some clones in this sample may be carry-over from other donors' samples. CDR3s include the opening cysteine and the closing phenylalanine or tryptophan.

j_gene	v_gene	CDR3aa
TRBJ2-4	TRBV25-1	CASSELSSATPIQYF
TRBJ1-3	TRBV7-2	CASSLDFPTSGNTIYF
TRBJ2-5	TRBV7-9	CASSLVLAVQETQYF
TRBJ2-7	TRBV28	CASSSPGGEDEQYF
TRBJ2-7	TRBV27	CASNKLAGLSYEQYF
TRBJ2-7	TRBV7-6	CASSLSDANGREQYF
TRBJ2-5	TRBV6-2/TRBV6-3	CASSYWNRGAETQYF
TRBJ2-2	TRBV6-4	CASTPGEPNTGELFF
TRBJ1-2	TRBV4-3	CASSQVTGLINYGYTF
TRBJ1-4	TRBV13	CASSLDRRDEKLFF
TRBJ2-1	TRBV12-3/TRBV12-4	CASSWTGSTYNEQFF
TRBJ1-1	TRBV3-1	CASSPRTVNTEAFF
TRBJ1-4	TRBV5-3	CARSLDQGLTTNEKLFF
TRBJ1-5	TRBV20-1	CSARDLEGANQPQHF
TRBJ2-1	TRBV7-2	CASSPPIGSQFF